The present T cell receptor beta chain was sequenced within a study of T-cell reconstitution after alpha-beta-depleted transplantation in children. Preparation of the TCRbeta library was carried out with unique molecular identifiers. Each CDR3 protein gets one entry after TCRdb re-called the PCR reads with MiXCR. The data contain hundreds of thousands of distinct CDR3 sequences, 16% of them singletons. The table lists this clonotype with many counts. The source is a human donor who donated a stem cell graft to a child with acute myeloid leukemia. The source material was PBMCs from the stem cell graft donor, sampled from the stem cell graft.

The CDR3 sequence is CASSLPGIQAFF. The CDR3 DNA sequence: TGTGCCAGCAGCTTACCGGGGATCCAGGCTTTCTTT. This chain joins TRBV7-2 and TRBJ1-1; D unresolved. This CDR3 is 12 amino acids long. CDR1 and CDR2 from the germline V gene are SGHTA and FQGNSA. The V gene lost 2 bases and the J gene lost 11 bases, with 12 bases spanning the gap.